The clone carrying this TCR beta chain is labeled as medium-sized. The target antigen is unknown. Blood genomic DNA input for TRB amplification was about 240-500 ng. The data stem from a study of T and B cells in COVID-19 patients. Overall study: Blood was sampled from COVID-19 patients who were either actively infected or recovered. Of 20 active-infection patients, roughly 18 carried comorbidities linked to unfavorable COVID-19 outcome. The recovered cohort's median age was approximately 37 years, versus over 60 years in active infection. Study-level findings and limits: Patients with COVID-19 reportedly showed strongly skewed T cell receptor beta variable and joining gene usage.

Per germline, CDR1 SGHNT and CDR2 YYREEE (reference sequence). V lost 0 bases and J 4 bases, leaving 6 bases between the germline ends. The CDR3 runs 13 residues. TRB rearrangements were amplified by multiplex PCR with BIOMED2 TRB-A/B primers. TCRdb redid the calling of the multiplex PCR reads with MiXCR, one entry per CDR3 protein. Found here are 4,000 to 4,500 distinct CDR3 sequences, about 29% of them singletons; the top ten hold roughly 45%. Source material: blood. This sequence was found in a human donor with active COVID-19. The donor label of this sample is uncertain. The chain carries TRBV5-4 and TRBJ2-3; D is uncertain. DNA for the CDR3: TGTGCCAGCAGCTTGGGGGTAGCAGATACGCAGTATTTT. It encodes CASSLGVADTQYF.